This T cell receptor beta chain was sequenced in a study of shared clonotypes between healthy human individuals. Study as a whole: Donors had three CD4 naive, three CD4 memory, two CD8 naive and one CD8 memory plate apiece. Whole-study results and caveats: Lower generation probabilities were found for non-shared clonotypes than for those shared by all four donors. Rarefaction demonstrated incomplete sorted-subset sequencing despite large depth.

As for this clone: What it binds is not known.

CDR3 length: 17 residues. Germline assignment: CDR1 LNHNV and CDR2 YYDKDF (reference sequence). V lost 0 bases and J 1 base, leaving 15 bases between the germline ends. Here immunoSEQ multiplex PCR was the method, and the copy in TCRdb shows in-frame clones only, minus some. The sample lists 2 million to 2.5 million clones, more than 85% occurring once. Adult Caucasians living in Nashville, Tennessee made up all of the donors. Sequences were obtained from naive CD4+ T cells from PBMCs. Subset denoted: CD45RA+ positively selected. The J gene is TRBJ2-5, the V gene TRBV15, with D uncertain. The clonotype comes from a young man in good health. Some clones in this sample may be carry-over from other donors' samples. The CDR3 sequence: CATSRDRGGSSQETQYF. CDR3 nucleotides: TGTGCCACCAGCAGAGATCGAGGCGGTTCTTCCCAAGAGACCCAGTACTTC.